The TCR beta chain under discussion was sequenced for a study of blood T cells in healthy people across ages (dated by TCRdb to between 2014 and 2017). Notes on the research overall: In model experiments, template switching captured about one uniquely barcoded TCR beta cDNA molecule for every two T cells. The donors were divided into four age groups: young (average around 17 years), middle-aged (roughly 42), aged (about 62) and long-lived (about 90). Using deep sequencing normalized with unique cDNA molecular identifiers, the study measured how TCR beta repertoire diversity changes with age. The study analyzed two additional independent replicas of 1 million unique cDNA reads from the same blood draw for two donors, one aged 18 to 29 and one aged 80 or older.

Donors were 35 to 40 systemically healthy Caucasian individuals from Russia aged roughly 6 to 100 years. Around 10 milliliters of peripheral blood were collected from each donor into EDTA-treated Vacutainer tubes. PBMCs were isolated by Ficoll-Paque density-gradient centrifugation, with at least 7 million obtained per sample. Trizol reagent was used to extract total RNA from PBMCs, with at least 5.5 micrograms per sample. The percentages of naive CD45RAhigh/CD27high T cells were determined by flow cytometry on a PBMC aliquot from every donor. With regard to this clonotype: Its antigen specificity is not known. Per-base quality was not reported, and no clone a single base away is much larger than it.

General findings and caveats noted by the study authors: Compared with the aged group, the long-lived group had more naive CD4+ T cells, fewer expanded clones and increased TCR diversity, suggesting age selection. Total diversity estimates from one million sequenced T cells were considered lower bounds and underestimates. Bulk unsorted PBMC profiling prevented conclusive comparison of naive and antigen-experienced compartments. As age increased, observed TCR beta diversity per million T cells dropped in a roughly linear way, and a significant reduction was already evident by age 40. There was a strong correlation between observed TCR beta diversity and the percentage of naive T cells measured by flow cytometry. Because donor CMV infection status was unknown, age-related changes in expanded clonotypes were potentially confounded.

The library came from 5' RACE. TCRdb shows the sequencer as Illumina HiSeq 2500. A second 7 to 11 cycle PCR used a sample-barcoded 5' primer and a J-beta primer mix. Each TCR beta cDNA molecule received a unique molecular identifier from a template-switch 5' adaptor carrying 12 random nucleotides. At least 2.5 million CDR3-containing paired-end reads were obtained from each sample. First-strand cDNA synthesis was performed from all RNA using the Mint cDNA synthesis kit, with priming by a TRBC-specific oligonucleotide. All cDNA was treated with uracil-DNA glycosylase and then went through a first 18-cycle PCR with the universal primers M1SS and BC2_uni_R. The paper's data handling went like this. For normalization, 1 million high-quality reads, each with a distinct molecular identifier, were randomly selected from each sample. Instead of being binned into consensus sequences, reads with shared molecular identifiers were discarded. MiTCR, set to a Q25 quality threshold and the strictest error-elimination algorithm, was used for CDR3 identification, clonotype clustering and error correction. A nonparametric unseen species model with Euler transformation was used to estimate a lower bound on total TCR beta diversity. TCRdb redid the processing of the public reads, applying fastp at Q25 and MiXCR, and retained in-frame beta chains. Each record represents a unique CDR3 protein, reported with the most common genes and DNA among its rows. These V and J calls originate from TCRdb's pipeline instead of the authors' own analysis. A total of around 990,000 distinct CDR3 sequences appear in this sample, under 30% of them only once. The ten largest clones capture around 0.75% of the sample.

The germline V gene supplies CDR1 SGHRS and CDR2 YFSETQ. From the cysteine through the phenylalanine, the CDR3 covers 15 amino acids. The retained sequence is limited to the CDR3, 45 bases, with the frame set at the first base. These data were also reused for a study on T cells of mothers and their children. According to the second study: Nine systemically healthy Caucasian individuals, comprising three mothers and their six children, were included as donors. cDNA synthesis used all of the extracted RNA, with 1.5 ug of RNA in each 15 ul reaction. In the second PCR, the M1S primer introduced both the sample barcodes and 2-4 random nucleotides. Over 8 million TCR beta CDR3 reads came from each mother, compared with around 3 million reads from each child. In both related and unrelated pairs, thymic selection shapes the output of TCR recombination in a similar way, with inherited differences having only a minor effect. Normalized repertoire overlap was always found to be slightly, but never significantly, higher in related mother-child pairs than in unrelated mother-child pairs. No persistent microchimeric T cell clones were detected, at a sensitivity of 80 to 100 clones per million clonotypes. In the study, deep NGS was used to compare the TCR beta repertoires of mothers and children, and features distinguishing related mother-child pairs from unrelated individuals were sought. The mean age was 40 +/- 4 years for the mothers and around 10 +/- 4 years for the children. After adapter ligation was performed with NEBNext reagents, the libraries were sequenced on an Illumina HiSeq 2000 with 100+100 nt paired-end reads. To prevent cross-contamination, the mother and child libraries were prepared a month apart and were sequenced in separate runs. Each donor had between roughly 450,000 and 2,100,000 distinct TCR beta clonotypes identified. Naive TCR beta clonotypes were estimated from low-frequency clonotypes matched to each donor's FACS-determined naive share, without sorting.

Sample: blood. Here the chain combines TRBV5-1 and TRBJ2-5; the D segment cannot be called with confidence. The assigned J gene may be wrong: the sequence end matches TRBJ2-1 better. The sequence derives from a girl aged 2 to 9 in good health. The nucleotide sequence reads TGCGCCAGCAGCTTGGAAGAGCGCCTCTACAATGAGCAGTTCTTC. Its translation is CASSLEERLYNEQFF.